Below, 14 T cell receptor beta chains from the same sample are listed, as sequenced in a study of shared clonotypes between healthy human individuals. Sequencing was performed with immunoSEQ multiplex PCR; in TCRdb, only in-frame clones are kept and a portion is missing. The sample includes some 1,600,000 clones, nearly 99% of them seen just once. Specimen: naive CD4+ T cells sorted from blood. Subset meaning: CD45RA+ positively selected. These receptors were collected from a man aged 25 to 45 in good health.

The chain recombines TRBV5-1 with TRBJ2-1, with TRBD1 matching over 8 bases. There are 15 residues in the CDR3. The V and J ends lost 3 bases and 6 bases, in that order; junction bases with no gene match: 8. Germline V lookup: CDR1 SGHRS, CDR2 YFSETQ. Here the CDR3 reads CASSSDRAEGNEQFF. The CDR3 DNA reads TGCGCCAGCAGCTCGGACAGGGCCGAAGGCAATGAGCAGTTCTTC.

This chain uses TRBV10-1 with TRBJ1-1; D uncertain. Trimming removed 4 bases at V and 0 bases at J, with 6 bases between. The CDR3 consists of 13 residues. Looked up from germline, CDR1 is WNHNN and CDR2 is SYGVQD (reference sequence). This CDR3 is CASSAELNTEAFF. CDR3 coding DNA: TGCGCCAGCAGTGCAGAGTTGAACACTGAAGCTTTCTTT.

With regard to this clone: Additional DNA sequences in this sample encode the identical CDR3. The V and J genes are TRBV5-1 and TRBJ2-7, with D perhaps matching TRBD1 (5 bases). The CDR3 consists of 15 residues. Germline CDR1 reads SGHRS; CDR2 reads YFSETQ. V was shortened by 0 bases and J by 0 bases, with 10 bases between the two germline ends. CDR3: CASSLGTGSSYEQYF. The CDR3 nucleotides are TGCGCCAGCAGCTTGGGTACAGGTAGCTCCTACGAGCAGTACTTC.

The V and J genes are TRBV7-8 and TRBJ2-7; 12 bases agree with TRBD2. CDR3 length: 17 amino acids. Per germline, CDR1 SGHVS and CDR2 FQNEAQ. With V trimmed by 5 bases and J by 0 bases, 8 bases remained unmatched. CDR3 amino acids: CASSQPLGLAGSYEQYF. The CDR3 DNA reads TGTGCCAGCAGCCAACCGCTGGGACTAGCGGGCTCCTACGAGCAGTACTTC.

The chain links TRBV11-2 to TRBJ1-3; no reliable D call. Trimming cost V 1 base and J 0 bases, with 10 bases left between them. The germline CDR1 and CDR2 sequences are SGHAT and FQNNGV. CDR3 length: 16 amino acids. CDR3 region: CASSLVQKPSGNTIYF. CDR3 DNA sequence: TGTGCCAGCAGCTTAGTACAGAAACCCTCTGGAAACACCATATATTTT.

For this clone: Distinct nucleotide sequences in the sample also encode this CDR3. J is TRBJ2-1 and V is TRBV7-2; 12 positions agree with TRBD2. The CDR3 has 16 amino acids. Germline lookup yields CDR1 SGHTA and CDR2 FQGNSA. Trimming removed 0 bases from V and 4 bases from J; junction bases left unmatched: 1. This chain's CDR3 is CASSLAGTSGYNEQFF. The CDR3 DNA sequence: TGTGCCAGCAGCTTAGCCGGGACTAGCGGGTACAATGAGCAGTTCTTC.

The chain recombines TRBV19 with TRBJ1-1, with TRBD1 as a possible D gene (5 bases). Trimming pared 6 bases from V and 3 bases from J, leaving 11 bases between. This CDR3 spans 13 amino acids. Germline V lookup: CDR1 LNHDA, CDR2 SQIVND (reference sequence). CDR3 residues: CASSRDGHTEAFF. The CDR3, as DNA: TGTGCCAGTAGCCGGGACGGACACACTGAAGCTTTCTTT.

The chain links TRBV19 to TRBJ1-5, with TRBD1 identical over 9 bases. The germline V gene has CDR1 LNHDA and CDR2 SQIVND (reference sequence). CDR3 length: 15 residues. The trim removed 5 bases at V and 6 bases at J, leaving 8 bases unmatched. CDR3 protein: CASSQQGARSQPQHF. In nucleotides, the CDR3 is TGTGCCAGTAGTCAACAGGGGGCGCGTAGTCAGCCCCAGCATTTT.

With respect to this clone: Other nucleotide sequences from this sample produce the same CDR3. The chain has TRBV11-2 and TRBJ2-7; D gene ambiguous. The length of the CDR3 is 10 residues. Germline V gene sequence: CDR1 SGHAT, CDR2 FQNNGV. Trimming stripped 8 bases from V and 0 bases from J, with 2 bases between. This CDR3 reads CASSSYEQYF. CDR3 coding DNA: TGTGCCAGCTCCTCCTACGAGCAGTACTTC.

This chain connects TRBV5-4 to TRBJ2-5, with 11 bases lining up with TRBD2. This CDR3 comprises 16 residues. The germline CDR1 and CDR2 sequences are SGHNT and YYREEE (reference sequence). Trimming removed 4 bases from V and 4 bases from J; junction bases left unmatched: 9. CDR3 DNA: TGTGCCAGCAGCCCTACTAGCGGGAGACCTCCAGAGACCCAGTACTTC. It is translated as CASSPTSGRPPETQYF.

CDR3 loop: CATSRDRGAGGGDTQYF. The CDR3 DNA reads TGTGCCACCAGCAGAGACCGTGGAGCGGGGGGAGGTGATACGCAGTATTTT. The rearrangement joins TRBV15 to TRBJ2-3, with 9 bases matching TRBD2. CDR3 length equals 17 residues. Looked up from germline, CDR1 is LNHNV and CDR2 is YYDKDF (reference sequence). V lost 0 bases to trimming and J lost 6 bases; unmatched junction nucleotides: 10.

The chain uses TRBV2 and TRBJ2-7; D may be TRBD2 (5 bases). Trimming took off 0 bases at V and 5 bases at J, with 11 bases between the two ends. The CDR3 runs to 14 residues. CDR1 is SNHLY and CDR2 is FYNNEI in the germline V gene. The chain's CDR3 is CASSEALRANEQYF. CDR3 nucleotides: TGTGCCAGCAGTGAAGCATTGCGGGCAAACGAGCAGTACTTC.

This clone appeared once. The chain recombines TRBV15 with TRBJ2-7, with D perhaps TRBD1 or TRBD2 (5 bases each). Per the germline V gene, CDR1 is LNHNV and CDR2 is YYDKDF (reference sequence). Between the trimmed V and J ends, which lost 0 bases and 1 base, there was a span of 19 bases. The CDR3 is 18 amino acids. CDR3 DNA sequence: TGTGCCACCAGCAGAGATCCCCCCACCGGGACCTTTTCCTACGAGCAGTACTTC. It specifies CATSRDPPTGTFSYEQYF.

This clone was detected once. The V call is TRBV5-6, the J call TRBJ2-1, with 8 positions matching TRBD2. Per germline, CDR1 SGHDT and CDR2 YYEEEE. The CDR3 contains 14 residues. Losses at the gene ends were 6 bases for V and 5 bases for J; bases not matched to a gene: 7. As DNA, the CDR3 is TGTGCCAGCACCCCGGGGGGGGCGCACAATGAGCAGTTCTTC. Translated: CASTPGGAHNEQFF.